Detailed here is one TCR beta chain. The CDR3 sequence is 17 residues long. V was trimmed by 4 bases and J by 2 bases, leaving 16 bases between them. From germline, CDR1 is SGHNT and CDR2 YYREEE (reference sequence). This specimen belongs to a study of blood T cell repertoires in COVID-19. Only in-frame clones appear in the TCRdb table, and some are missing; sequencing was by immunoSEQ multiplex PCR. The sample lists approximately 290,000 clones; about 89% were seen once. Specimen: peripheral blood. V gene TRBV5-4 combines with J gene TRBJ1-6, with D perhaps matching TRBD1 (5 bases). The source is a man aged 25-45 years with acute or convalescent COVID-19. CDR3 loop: CASSEAGGGTYNSPLHF. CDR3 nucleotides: TGTGCCAGCAGCGAGGCGGGGGGAGGGACCTATAATTCACCCCTCCACTTT. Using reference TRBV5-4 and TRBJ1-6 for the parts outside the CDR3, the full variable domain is ETGVTQSPTHLIKTRGQQVTLRCSSQSGHNTVSWYQQALGQGPQFIFQYYREEENGRGNFPPRFSGLQFPNYSSELNVNALELDDSALYLCASSEAGGGTYNSPLHFGNGTRLTVT.